The 10 T cell receptor beta chains below were found in one sample sequenced in a study of T cells in Graves' hyperthyroidism and ophthalmopathy (dated by TCRdb to the late 2010s). Receptor amplification or capture employed multiplex PCR. The sequencing machine was an Illumina HiSeq 2000. Amplification of TCR beta CDR3 regions was carried out from RNA transcripts. A first-round RT-PCR of the TCR CDR3 used the HTBI primer set with the Qiagen OneStep RT-PCR kit. The raw public data were reprocessed by TCRdb itself: fastp quality trimming at Q25, MiXCR clonotype calling, in-frame beta chains only. Each CDR3 protein gets just one entry, which takes the most common genes and DNA from the rows behind it. In this sample the table shows roughly 500,000 distinct CDR3 sequences, roughly 13% of which occur a single time. The biggest ten clones account for 5.5% to 7.5% of the sample. Material: blood. The receptors stem from a woman in her 30s with Graves' hyperthyroidism that later progressed to Graves' ophthalmopathy.

This clonotype was found many times. At one boundary the junction diverges from the germline segment, which might be a read error. The genes are TRBV24-1 and TRBJ2-1; possibly TRBD2 for D (5 bases). The CDR3 has 16 amino acids. Germline lookup yields CDR1 KGHDR and CDR2 SFDVKD. CDR3 protein: CATSDPDYPKYNGQFF. As DNA, the CDR3 is TGTGCCACCAGTGACCCTGACTACCCCAAGTACAATGGGCAGTTCTTC.

The chain carries TRBV11-1 and TRBJ2-1; 13 nucleotides align to TRBD2. The CDR3 is made up of 17 amino acids. Looked up from germline, CDR1 is SGHAT and CDR2 is FQDESV (reference sequence). V dropped 5 bases and J dropped 0; count of bases not matched to a gene: 4. CDR3 amino acids: CASSRTSGSSSYNEQFF. DNA for the CDR3: TGTGCCAGCAGCAGGACTAGCGGGAGTAGCTCCTACAATGAGCAGTTCTTC.

This clonotype was counted many times. The chain couples TRBV12-3 or TRBV12-4 to TRBJ1-5; 10 bases align to TRBD1. The J segment lost 1 base and the V segment lost 6 bases, leaving 3 bases of the junction unmatched. This CDR3 region has 15 residues. CDR3 DNA sequence: TGTGCCAGCAGCCGACAGGGGGCAAGCAATCAGCCCCAGCATTTT. It codes for CASSRQGASNQPQHF.

This clonotype was observed at least ten times. The chain couples TRBV29-1 to TRBJ2-1; 11 positions agree with TRBD2. This CDR3 is built from 16 residues. The junction had 4 bases not matched to a gene; V was cut back by 3 bases and J by 0 bases. The V gene's germline CDR1 is SQVTM and CDR2 ANQGSEA. CDR3 bases: TGCAGCGTTGAGGGACTAGCGGATAGCTCCTACAATGAGCAGTTCTTC. Amino acids: CSVEGLADSSYNEQFF.

V is TRBV2 and J is TRBJ2-1; TRBD1 aligns across 12 bases. With V trimmed by 3 bases and J by 9 bases, 9 bases remained unmatched. Germline values: CDR1 SNHLY, CDR2 FYNNEI. The CDR3 is 16 residues long. This CDR3 reads CASSDGTGGPRGEQFF. DNA of the CDR3: TGTGCCAGCAGTGATGGGACAGGGGGCCCGCGTGGTGAGCAGTTCTTC.

This clonotype occurred a few times. This sequence joins TRBV30 and TRBJ1-4; D unresolved. The germline V gene encodes CDR1 GTSNPN and CDR2 SVGIG (reference sequence). Trimming cost V 2 bases and J 0 bases, with 16 bases left between them. The CDR3 is 17 residues long. The CDR3: CAWSSVGSAATNEKLFF. The CDR3 nucleotides read TGTGCCTGGAGTTCCGTTGGGTCGGCTGCAACTAATGAAAAACTGTTTTTT.

The chain recombines TRBV6-1 with TRBJ2-2, with D perhaps assigned TRBD1 or TRBD2 (5 bases each). The germline gives CDR1 MNHNS, CDR2 SASEGT. The CDR3 contains 13 residues. V shed 6 bases and J shed 7 bases, with 12 bases lying between them. In nucleotides, the CDR3 is TGTGCCAGCAGACTAGTGGGGGACGGGGAGCTGTTTTTT. It translates to CASRLVGDGELFF.

This rearrangement joins TRBV18 to TRBJ2-1; the match to TRBD2 covers 9 bases. V shed 2 bases, J shed 5 bases, and the junction held 7 bases outside the gene matches. CDR1 KGHSH and CDR2 LQKENI come from the germline V gene. The CDR3 runs 16 residues. The CDR3 coding sequence is TGTGCCAGCTCACCATTTAGCGGGAGAGGAAACAATGAGCAGTTCTTC. Its translation is CASSPFSGRGNNEQFF.

This clonotype was picked up many times. V usage is TRBV12-3 or TRBV12-4 and J usage is TRBJ2-2; D might be TRBD1 or TRBD2, each matching 5 bases. V was pared by 6 bases and J by 6 bases, with 23 bases between. This CDR3 has 17 residues. The CDR3 is CASSLDGDLGAPGELFF. In DNA, the CDR3 is TGTGCCAGCAGCCTAGACGGGGATCTAGGGGCGCCCGGGGAGCTGTTTTTT.

In this sample, this clonotype turned up a few times. V and J are TRBV19 and TRBJ1-1, with D perhaps TRBD1 (5 bases). Germline V gene data show CDR1 as LNHDA and CDR2 as SQIVND (reference sequence). Trimming removed 9 bases at V and 6 bases at J, with 14 bases between. The CDR3 spans 12 residues. The CDR3 DNA follows: TGTGCCAGCCGACCGGGACTCGCTGAAGCTTTCTTT. Protein product: CASRPGLAEAFF.